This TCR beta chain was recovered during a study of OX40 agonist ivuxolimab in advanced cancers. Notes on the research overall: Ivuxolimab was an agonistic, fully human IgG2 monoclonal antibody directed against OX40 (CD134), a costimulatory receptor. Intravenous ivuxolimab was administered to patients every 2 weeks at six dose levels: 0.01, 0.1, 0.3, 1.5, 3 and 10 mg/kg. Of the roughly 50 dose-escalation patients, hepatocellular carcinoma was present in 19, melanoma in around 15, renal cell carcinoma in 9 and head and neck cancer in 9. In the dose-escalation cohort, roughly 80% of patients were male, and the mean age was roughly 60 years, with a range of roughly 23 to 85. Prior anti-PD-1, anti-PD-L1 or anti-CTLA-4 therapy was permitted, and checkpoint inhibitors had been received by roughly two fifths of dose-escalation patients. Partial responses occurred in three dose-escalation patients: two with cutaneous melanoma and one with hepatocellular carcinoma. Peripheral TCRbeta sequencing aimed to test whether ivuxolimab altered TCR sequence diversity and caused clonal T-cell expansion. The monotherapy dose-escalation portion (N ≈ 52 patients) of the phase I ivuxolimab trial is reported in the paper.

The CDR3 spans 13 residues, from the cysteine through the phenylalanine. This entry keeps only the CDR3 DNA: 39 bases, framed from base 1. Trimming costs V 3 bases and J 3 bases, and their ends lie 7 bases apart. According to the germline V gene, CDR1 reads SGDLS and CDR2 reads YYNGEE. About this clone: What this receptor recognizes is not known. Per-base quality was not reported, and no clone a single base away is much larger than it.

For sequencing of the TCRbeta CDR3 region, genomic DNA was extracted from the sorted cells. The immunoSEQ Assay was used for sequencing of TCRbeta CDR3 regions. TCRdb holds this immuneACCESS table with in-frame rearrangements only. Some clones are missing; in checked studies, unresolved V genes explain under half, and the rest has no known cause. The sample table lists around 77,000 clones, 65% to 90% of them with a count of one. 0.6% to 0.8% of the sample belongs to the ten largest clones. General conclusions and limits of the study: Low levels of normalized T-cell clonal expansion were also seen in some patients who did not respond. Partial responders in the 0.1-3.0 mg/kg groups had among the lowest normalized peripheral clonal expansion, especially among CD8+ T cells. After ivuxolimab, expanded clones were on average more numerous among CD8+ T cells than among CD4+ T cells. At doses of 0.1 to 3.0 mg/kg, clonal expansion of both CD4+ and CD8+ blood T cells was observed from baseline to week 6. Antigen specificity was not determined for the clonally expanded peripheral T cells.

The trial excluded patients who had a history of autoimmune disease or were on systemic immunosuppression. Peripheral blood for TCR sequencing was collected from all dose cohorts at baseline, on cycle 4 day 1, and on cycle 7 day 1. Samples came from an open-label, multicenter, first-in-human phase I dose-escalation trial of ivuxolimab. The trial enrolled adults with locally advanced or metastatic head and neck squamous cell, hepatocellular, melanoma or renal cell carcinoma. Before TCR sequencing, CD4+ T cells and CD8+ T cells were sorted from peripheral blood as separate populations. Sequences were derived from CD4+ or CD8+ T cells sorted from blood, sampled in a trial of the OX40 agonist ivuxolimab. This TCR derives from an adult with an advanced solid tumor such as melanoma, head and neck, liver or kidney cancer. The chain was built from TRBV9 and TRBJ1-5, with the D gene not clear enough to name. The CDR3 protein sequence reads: CASSGTPNQPQHF. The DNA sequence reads TGTGCCAGCAGCGGGACTCCCAATCAGCCCCAGCATTTT.